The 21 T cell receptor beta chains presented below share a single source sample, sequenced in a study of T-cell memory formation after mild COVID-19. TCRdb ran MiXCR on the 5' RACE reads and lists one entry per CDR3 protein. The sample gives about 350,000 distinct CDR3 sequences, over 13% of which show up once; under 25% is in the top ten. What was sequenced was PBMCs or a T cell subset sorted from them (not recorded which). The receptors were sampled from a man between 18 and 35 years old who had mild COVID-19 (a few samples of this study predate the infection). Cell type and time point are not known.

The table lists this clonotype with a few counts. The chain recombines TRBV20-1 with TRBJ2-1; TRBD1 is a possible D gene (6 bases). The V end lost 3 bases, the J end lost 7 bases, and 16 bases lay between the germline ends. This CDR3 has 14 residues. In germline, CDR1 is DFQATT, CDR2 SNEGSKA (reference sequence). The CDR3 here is CSASGTGTSNEQFF. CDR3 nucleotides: TGCAGTGCTAGCGGCACAGGGACGAGTAATGAGCAGTTCTTC.

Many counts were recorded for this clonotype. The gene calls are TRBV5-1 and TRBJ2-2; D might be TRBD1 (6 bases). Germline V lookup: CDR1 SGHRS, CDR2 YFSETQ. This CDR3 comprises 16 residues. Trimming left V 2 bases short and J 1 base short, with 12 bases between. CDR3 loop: CASSLRGGQNTGELFF. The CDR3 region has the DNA TGCGCCAGCAGCTTACGTGGGGGCCAGAACACCGGGGAGCTGTTTTTT.

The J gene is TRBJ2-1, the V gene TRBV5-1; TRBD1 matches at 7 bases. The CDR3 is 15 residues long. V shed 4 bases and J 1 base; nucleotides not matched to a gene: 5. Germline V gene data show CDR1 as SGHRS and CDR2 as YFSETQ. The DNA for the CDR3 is TGCGCCAGCAGCCCCGACAGGGTTTCCTACAATGAGCAGTTCTTC. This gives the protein CASSPDRVSYNEQFF.

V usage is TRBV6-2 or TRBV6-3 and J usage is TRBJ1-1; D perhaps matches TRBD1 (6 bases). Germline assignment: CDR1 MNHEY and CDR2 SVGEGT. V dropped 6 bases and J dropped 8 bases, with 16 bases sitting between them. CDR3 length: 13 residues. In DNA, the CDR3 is TGTGCCAGCAGCTACGGAGGGGGGTACGAAGCTTTCTTT. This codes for CASSYGGGYEAFF.

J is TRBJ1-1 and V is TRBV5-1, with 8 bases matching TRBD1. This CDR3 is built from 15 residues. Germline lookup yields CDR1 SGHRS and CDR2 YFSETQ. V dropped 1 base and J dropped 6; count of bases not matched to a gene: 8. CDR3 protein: CASSLMSGGNPEAFF. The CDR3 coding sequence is TGCGCCAGCAGCTTGATGTCAGGGGGCAACCCTGAAGCTTTCTTT.

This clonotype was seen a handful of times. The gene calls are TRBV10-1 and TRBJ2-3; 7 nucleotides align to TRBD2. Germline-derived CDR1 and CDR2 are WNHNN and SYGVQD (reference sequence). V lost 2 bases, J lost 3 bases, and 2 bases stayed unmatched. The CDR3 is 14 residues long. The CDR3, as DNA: TGCGCCAGCAGTGAGGGGACTACGACAGATACGCAGTATTTT. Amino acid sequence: CASSEGTTTDTQYF.

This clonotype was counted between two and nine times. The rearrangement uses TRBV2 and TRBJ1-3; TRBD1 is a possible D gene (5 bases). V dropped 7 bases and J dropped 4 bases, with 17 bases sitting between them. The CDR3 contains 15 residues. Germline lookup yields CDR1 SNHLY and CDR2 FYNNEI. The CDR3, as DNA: TGTGCCAGCACCCCAGAGGGGATATCCGGAAACACCATATATTTT. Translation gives CASTPEGISGNTIYF.

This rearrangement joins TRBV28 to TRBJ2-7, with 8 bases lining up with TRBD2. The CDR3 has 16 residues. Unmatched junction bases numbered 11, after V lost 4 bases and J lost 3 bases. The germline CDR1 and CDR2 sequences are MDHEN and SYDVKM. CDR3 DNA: TGTGCCAGCAGTTCCCGGGGTAGCGGGGCTGTCTACGAGCAGTACGTC. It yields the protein CASSSRGSGAVYEQYV.

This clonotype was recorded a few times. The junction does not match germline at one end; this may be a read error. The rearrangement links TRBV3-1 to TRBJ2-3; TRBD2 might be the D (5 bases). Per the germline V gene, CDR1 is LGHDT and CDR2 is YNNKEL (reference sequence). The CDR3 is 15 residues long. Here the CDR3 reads CASTQMASSTDTQYF. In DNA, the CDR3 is TGTGCCAGCACCCAAATGGCTAGCAGCACAGATACGCAGTATTTT.

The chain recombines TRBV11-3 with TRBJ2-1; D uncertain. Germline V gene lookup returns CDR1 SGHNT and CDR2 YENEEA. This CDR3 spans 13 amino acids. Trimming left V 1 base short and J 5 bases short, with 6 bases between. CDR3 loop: CASSLVGDNEQFF. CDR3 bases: TGTGCCAGCAGCTTAGTTGGCGACAATGAGCAGTTCTTC.

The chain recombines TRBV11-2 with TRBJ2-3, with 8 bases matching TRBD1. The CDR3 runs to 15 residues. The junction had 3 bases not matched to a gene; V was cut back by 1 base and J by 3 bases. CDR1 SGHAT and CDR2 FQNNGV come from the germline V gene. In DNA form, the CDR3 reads TGTGCCAGCAGCTTAGGGACAGGGTTAACAGATACGCAGTATTTT. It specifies CASSLGTGLTDTQYF.

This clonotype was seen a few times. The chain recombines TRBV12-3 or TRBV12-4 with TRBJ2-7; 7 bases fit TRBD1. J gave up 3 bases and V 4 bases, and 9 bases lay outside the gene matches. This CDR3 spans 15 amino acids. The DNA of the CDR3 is TGTGCCAGCAGTTCCCGACCGGGACAGTTCTACGAGCAGTACTTC. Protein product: CASSSRPGQFYEQYF.

DNA of the CDR3: TGCGCCAGCAGCTTGACGTCGACACGTACAAATTCACCCCTCCACTTT. It translates to CASSLTSTRTNSPLHF. The chain joins TRBV5-1 to TRBJ1-6, with D unclear. CDR3 length: 16 residues. Trimming removed 1 base at V and 7 bases at J, with 15 bases between. The V gene's germline CDR1 is SGHRS and CDR2 YFSETQ.

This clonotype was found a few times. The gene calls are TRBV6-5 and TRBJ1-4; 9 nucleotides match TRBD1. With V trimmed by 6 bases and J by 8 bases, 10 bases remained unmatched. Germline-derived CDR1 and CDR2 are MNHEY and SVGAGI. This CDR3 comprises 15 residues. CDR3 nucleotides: TGTGCCAGCAGCTACGAGGGGACAGGGTACGAAAAACTGTTTTTT. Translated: CASSYEGTGYEKLFF.

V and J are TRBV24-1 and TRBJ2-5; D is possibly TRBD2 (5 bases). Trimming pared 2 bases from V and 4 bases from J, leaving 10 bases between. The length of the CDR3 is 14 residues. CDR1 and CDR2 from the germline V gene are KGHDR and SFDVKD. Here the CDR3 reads CATSDSQAGETQYF. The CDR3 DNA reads TGTGCCACCAGTGATTCCCAGGCGGGAGAGACCCAGTACTTC.

CDR3 amino acids: CAWSTSLTGGHQPQHF. The CDR3 bases are TGTGCCTGGAGCACCTCGTTGACAGGGGGCCATCAGCCCCAGCATTTT. The V gene is TRBV30, the J gene TRBJ1-5, with 10 bases fitting TRBD1. Germline CDR1 and CDR2: GTSNPN and SVGIG (reference sequence). This CDR3 comprises 16 residues. V lost 3 bases, J lost 5 bases, and 10 bases stayed unmatched.

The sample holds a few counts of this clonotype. CDR3 in amino acids: CASRSGMGNEKLFF. The CDR3 DNA is TGTGCCAGCAGGAGCGGGATGGGTAATGAAAAACTGTTTTTT. The chain joins TRBV27 to TRBJ1-4; D uncertain. This CDR3 region has 14 residues. Between the trimmed V and J ends, which lost 6 bases and 4 bases, there was a span of 12 bases. CDR1 is MNHEY and CDR2 is SMNVEV in the germline V gene (reference sequence).

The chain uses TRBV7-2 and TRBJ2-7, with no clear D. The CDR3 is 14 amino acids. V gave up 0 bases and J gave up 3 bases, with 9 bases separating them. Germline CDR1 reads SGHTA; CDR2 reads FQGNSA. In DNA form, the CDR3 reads TGTGCCAGCAGCTTAGCTAGCCTCGGCTACGAGCAGTACTTC. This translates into CASSLASLGYEQYF.

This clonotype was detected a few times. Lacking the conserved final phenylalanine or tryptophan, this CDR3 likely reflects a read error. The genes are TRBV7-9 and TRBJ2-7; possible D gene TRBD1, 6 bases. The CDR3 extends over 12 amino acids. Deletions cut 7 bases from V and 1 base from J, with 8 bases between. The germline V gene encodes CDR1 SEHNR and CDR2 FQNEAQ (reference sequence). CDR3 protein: CASTTGSYEQYS. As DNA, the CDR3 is TGTGCCAGCACCACAGGGTCCTACGAGCAGTACTCC.

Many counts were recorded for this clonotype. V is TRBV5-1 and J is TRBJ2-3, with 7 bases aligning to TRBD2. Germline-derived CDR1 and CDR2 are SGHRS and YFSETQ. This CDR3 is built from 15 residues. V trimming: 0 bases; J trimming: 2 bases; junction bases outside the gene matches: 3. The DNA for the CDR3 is TGCGCCAGCAGCTTGGCCCGGGGGGACACAGATACGCAGTATTTT. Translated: CASSLARGDTDTQYF.

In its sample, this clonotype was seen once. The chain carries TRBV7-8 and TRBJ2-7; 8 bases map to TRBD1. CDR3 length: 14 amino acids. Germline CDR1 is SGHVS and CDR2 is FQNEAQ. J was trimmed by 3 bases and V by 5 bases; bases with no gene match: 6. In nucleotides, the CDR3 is TGTGCCAGCAGCATCCGCGGGACAGGCTACGAGCAGTACTTC. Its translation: CASSIRGTGYEQYF.